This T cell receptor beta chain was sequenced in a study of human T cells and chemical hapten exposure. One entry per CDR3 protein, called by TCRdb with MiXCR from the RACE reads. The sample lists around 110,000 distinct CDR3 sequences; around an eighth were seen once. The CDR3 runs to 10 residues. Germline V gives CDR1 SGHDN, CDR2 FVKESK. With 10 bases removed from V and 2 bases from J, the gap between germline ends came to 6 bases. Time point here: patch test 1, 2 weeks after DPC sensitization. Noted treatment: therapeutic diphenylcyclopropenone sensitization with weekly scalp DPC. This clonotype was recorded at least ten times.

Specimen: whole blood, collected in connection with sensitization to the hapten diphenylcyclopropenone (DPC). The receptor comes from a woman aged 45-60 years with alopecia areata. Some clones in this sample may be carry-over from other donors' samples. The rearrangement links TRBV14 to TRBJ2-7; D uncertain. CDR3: CAIRPYEQYF. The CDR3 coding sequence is TGTGCCATCAGACCCTACGAGCAGTACTTC.